The clone carrying this T cell receptor (beta chain) was seen a handful of times. The data derive from a study of blood T cell repertoires in COVID-19. As for the study in general: The United States, Italy and Spain provided the acute and convalescent COVID-19 samples.

V lost 1 base and J lost 6, with 7 bases in between. The CDR3 consists of 12 residues. Per germline, CDR1 SGHNT and CDR2 YENEEA. As originally analysed: The authors estimated nucleated cell counts from reference gene primer amplification. Assay: immunoSEQ multiplex PCR; the TCRdb copy retains only in-frame clones and omits some. V and J calls and clone size are given by that table; D and trimming were obtained from the DNA. The table shows about 200,000 clones, with around four fifths occurring only once. Recruited during active infection, patients (from Seattle) were subsequently followed longitudinally.

This receptor was obtained from a man in his 60s with COVID-19, enrolled during active disease. The chain couples TRBV11-3 to TRBJ2-7; D gene ambiguous. Sequenced input: peripheral blood. The DNA for the CDR3 is TGTGCCAGCAGCTTAGGAGGATCCGAGCAGTACTTC. Encoded protein: CASSLGGSEQYF.